Following are 3 T cell receptor beta chains from one sample sequenced in a study of blood T cell repertoires in COVID-19. The assay was immunoSEQ multiplex PCR, and TCRdb's table has in-frame clones only and misses some. The sample lists about 68,000 clones; approximately 86% were seen once. Sequenced input: peripheral blood. Receptors originate from a man older than 75 with COVID-19, enrolled during active disease.

The chain combines TRBV6-2 or TRBV6-3 with TRBJ2-1, with TRBD1 matching 10 bases. CDR1 and CDR2 from the germline V gene are MNHEY and SVGEGT. Trimming removed 2 bases from V and 6 bases from J; junction bases left unmatched: 7. CDR3 size: 16 residues. The CDR3 DNA reads TGTGCCAGCAGTTACGGCCAGGGACAGGGGAGCAATGAGCAGTTCTTC. This sequence encodes CASSYGQGQGSNEQFF.

V usage is TRBV6-2 or TRBV6-3 and J usage is TRBJ2-7; D perhaps matches TRBD1 (6 bases). The ends were cut back, 7 bases at V and 5 bases at J, with 21 bases in the middle. The germline gives CDR1 MNHEY, CDR2 SVGEGT. The CDR3 loop spans 15 amino acids. CDR3 in DNA: TGTGCCAGCACCCCAACGGGACACCCAGTCGACGAGCAGTACTTC. Amino acids: CASTPTGHPVDEQYF.

The chain links TRBV5-1 to TRBJ1-3, with D unresolved. CDR3 length: 15 residues. Germline V gene lookup returns CDR1 SGHRS and CDR2 YFSETQ. The V gene lost 0 bases and the J gene lost 0 bases, with 7 bases spanning the gap. CDR3 region: CASSLGASSGNTIYF. DNA for the CDR3: TGCGCCAGCAGCTTGGGGGCGTCCTCTGGAAACACCATATATTTT.